This T cell receptor beta chain appears in the sequencing data of a study of OX40 agonist ivuxolimab in advanced cancers. Background on the study: Treatment received earlier with anti-PD-1, anti-PD-L1 or anti-CTLA-4 agents was allowed, and 40% had some.

Between the trimmed V and J ends, which lost 2 bases and 1 base, there was a span of 18 bases. The CDR3 spans 17 residues. Germline CDR1 is GTSNPN and CDR2 is SVGIG (reference sequence). Sequencing was performed with immunoSEQ multiplex PCR; in TCRdb, only in-frame clones are kept and a portion is missing. Altogether 15,000 to 20,000 clones are present, 80% to 90% being singletons, with the ten largest covering 10% to 15%. The gene calls are TRBV30 and TRBJ2-1; D possibly corresponds to TRBD2 (6 bases). This receptor was taken from an adult with an advanced solid tumor such as melanoma, head and neck, liver or kidney cancer. The material sequenced was CD4+ or CD8+ T cells sorted from blood, taken in a trial of the OX40 agonist ivuxolimab. CDR3 sequence: CAWSPLTGLMSYNEQFF. The CDR3 bases are TGTGCCTGGAGTCCTCTAACGGGACTCATGTCCTACAATGAGCAGTTCTTC.